Below, 27 T cell receptor beta chains from the same sample are listed, as sequenced in a study of neurological immune-mediated disorders. The time point: longitudinal time-point 3. From the 5' RACE reads, TCRdb called clonotypes with MiXCR, one entry per CDR3 protein. Among approximately 47,000 distinct CDR3 sequences listed, roughly 14% were seen once. The sample consisted of PBMCs. The receptors stem from a man aged 25 to 40 in good health.

There are many counts of this clonotype. The CDR3 is CASSADASSYNEQFF. The CDR3, as DNA: TGTGCCAGCAGCGCGGACGCGAGCTCCTACAATGAGCAGTTCTTC. This chain links TRBV9 with TRBJ2-1; D is ambiguous. The CDR3 contains 15 residues. Trimming cost V 3 bases and J 0 bases, with 10 bases left between them. CDR1 is SGDLS, CDR2 YYNGEE, per germline. The whole variable domain, filled in from reference TRBV9 and TRBJ2-1, reads DSGVTQTPKHLITATGQRVTLRCSPRSGDLSVYWYQQSLDQGLQFLIQYYNGEERAKGNILERFSAQQFPDLHSELNLSSLELGDSALYFCASSADASSYNEQFFGPGTRLTVL.

The sample holds many counts of this clonotype. The J gene is TRBJ1-4, the V gene TRBV5-1; tentative D call: TRBD1 (5 bases). CDR3 length: 17 amino acids. CDR1 is SGHRS, CDR2 YFSETQ, per germline. The V end was cut by 4 bases, the J end by 0 bases, with 16 bases between. This CDR3 is CASSPKRDGATNEKLFF. CDR3 DNA sequence: TGCGCCAGCAGCCCTAAACGGGACGGCGCAACTAATGAAAAACTGTTTTTT.

This chain links TRBV6-1 with TRBJ2-1, with 10 bases fitting TRBD2. The CDR3 contains 16 residues. V lost 4 bases to trimming and J lost 1 base; unmatched junction nucleotides: 4. Germline CDR1 and CDR2: MNHNS and SASEGT. The CDR3 bases are TGTGCCAGCAGTGCCCGACTAGCGGGTTCCTACAATGAGCAGTTCTTC. Its translation is CASSARLAGSYNEQFF.

The sample holds many counts of this clonotype. The chain links TRBV7-2 to TRBJ2-7; 8 bases are a match to TRBD1. The CDR3 spans 15 residues. Germline V lookup: CDR1 SGHTA, CDR2 FQGNSA. The junction had 6 bases not matched to a gene; V was cut back by 4 bases and J by 1 base. CDR3 coding DNA: TGTGCCAGCAGCTGGGGAACAGGGGGATCCTACGAGCAGTACTTC. Translated: CASSWGTGGSYEQYF.

This clonotype was detected ten times or more. The genes are TRBV7-9 and TRBJ2-7, with D possibly being TRBD1 or TRBD2 (6 bases each). Trimming took 2 bases from V and 2 from J, leaving 13 bases between them. The CDR3 is 15 residues long. Germline CDR1 SEHNR, CDR2 FQNEAQ (reference sequence). CDR3 in amino acids: CASSLMGGTAYEQYF. The CDR3 DNA is TGTGCCAGCAGCTTAATGGGGGGCACAGCCTACGAGCAGTACTTC. Drawing the rest from reference TRBV7-9 and TRBJ2-7, the complete variable domain is DTGVSQNPRHKITKRGQNVTFRCDPISEHNRLYWYRQTLGQGPEFLTYFQNEAQLEKSRLLSDRFSAERPKGSFSTLEIQRTEQGDSAMYLCASSLMGGTAYEQYFGPGTRLTVT.

This clonotype has a count of ten or more. The J gene is TRBJ2-3, the V gene TRBV20-1, with D uncertain. The CDR3 extends over 11 amino acids. Germline V gene sequence: CDR1 DFQATT, CDR2 SNEGSKA (reference sequence). V lost 5 bases and J 7 bases, leaving 10 bases between the germline ends. DNA of the CDR3: TGCAGTGCTTCCTACGGAAATACGCAGTATTTT. Amino acids: CSASYGNTQYF.

This clonotype was counted at least ten times. The chain has TRBV20-1 and TRBJ2-1, with 7 bases aligning to TRBD2. With V trimmed by 2 bases and J by 8 bases, 15 bases remained unmatched. The CDR3 loop spans 16 amino acids. Germline-derived CDR1 and CDR2 are DFQATT and SNEGSKA (reference sequence). CDR3 DNA sequence: TGCAGTGCTAGACCTGGGCTAGCGCACAGCGGGGATGAGCAGTTCTTC. Protein product: CSARPGLAHSGDEQFF.

This clonotype was detected a few times. The J gene is TRBJ1-2, the V gene TRBV11-2, with TRBD1 matching 7 bases. The CDR3 is 16 amino acids. Germline CDR1 SGHAT, CDR2 FQNNGV. J lost 6 bases, V lost 1 base, and 11 bases had no gene match. The CDR3 DNA is TGTGCCAGCAGCTTAGGACCCGGGACAGTGCAGGATGGCTACACCTTC. It specifies CASSLGPGTVQDGYTF.

This clonotype was seen ten or more times. The chain carries TRBV5-1 and TRBJ2-3; TRBD2 matches 11 bases. With 4 bases clipped from V and 6 bases from J, the junction kept 16 bases outside the gene matches. CDR1 and CDR2 (germline): SGHRS, YFSETQ. This CDR3 is built from 18 residues. The CDR3 here is CASSVLGALAGGADTQYF. The CDR3 region has the DNA TGCGCCAGCAGCGTCTTGGGGGCATTAGCGGGAGGGGCTGATACGCAGTATTTT.

Ten or more counts support this clonotype. This rearrangement joins TRBV15 to TRBJ1-4; 8 nucleotides line up with TRBD1. Germline assignment: CDR1 LNHNV and CDR2 YYDKDF (reference sequence). V trimming: 0 bases; J trimming: 5 bases; junction bases outside the gene matches: 2. The CDR3 sequence is 15 residues long. The CDR3 DNA follows: TGTGCCACCAGCAGAGATCAGGGGGCGAATGAAAAACTGTTTTTT. It specifies CATSRDQGANEKLFF. The variable domain in full, with the rest retrieved from reference TRBV15 and TRBJ1-4, is DAMVIQNPRYQVTQFGKPVTLSCSQTLNHNVMYWYQQKSSQAPKLLFHYYDKDFNNEADTPDNFQSRRPNTSFCFLDIRSPGLGDTAMYLCATSRDQGANEKLFFGSGTQLSVL.

This clonotype came up many times. The V call is TRBV3-1, the J call TRBJ1-2; D not certain. Germline CDR1 is LGHDT and CDR2 is YNNKEL (reference sequence). This CDR3 spans 13 amino acids. V was pared by 4 bases and J by 4 bases, with 10 bases between. CDR3 coding DNA: TGTGCCAGCAGCCCGTCCGGGATCTATGGCTACACCTTC. The encoded protein is CASSPSGIYGYTF.

This chain joins TRBV6-5 and TRBJ2-1, with TRBD2 matching over 10 bases. V lost 5 bases to trimming and J lost 8 bases; unmatched junction nucleotides: 9. Germline-derived CDR1 and CDR2 are MNHEY and SVGAGI. This CDR3 region has 15 residues. The DNA for the CDR3 is TGTGCCAGCAGTCCCGGGACTAGCGCCCAAGATGAGCAGTTCTTC. This codes for CASSPGTSAQDEQFF.

The table lists this clonotype with many counts. The rearrangement links TRBV6-6 to TRBJ1-2; 7 nucleotides line up with TRBD1. Germline V gene data show CDR1 as MNHNY and CDR2 as SVGAGI (reference sequence). The V and J ends lost 6 bases and 2 bases, in that order; junction bases with no gene match: 6. The CDR3 covers 14 residues. The CDR3 DNA follows: TGTGCCAGCAGACCCGGGACAGAGAACTATGGCTACACCTTC. Translating it yields CASRPGTENYGYTF.

This clonotype was observed at least ten times. This chain links TRBV12-3 or TRBV12-4 with TRBJ2-7; D tentatively fits TRBD1 or TRBD2 (5 bases each). V shed 8 bases and J shed 0 bases, with 17 bases lying between them. The CDR3 has 15 amino acids. This CDR3 reads CASGPTGPNSYEQYF. The DNA for the CDR3 is TGTGCCAGCGGCCCAACGGGACCTAACTCCTACGAGCAGTACTTC.

There are a few counts of this clonotype. This chain links TRBV9 with TRBJ2-7; D possibly uses TRBD1 or TRBD2 (5 bases each). The CDR3 is made up of 15 amino acids. V was clipped by 0 bases and J by 0 bases, with 10 bases between them. The V gene's germline CDR1 is SGDLS and CDR2 YYNGEE. The CDR3 DNA reads TGTGCCAGCAGCGTAGCCCTGGGGGTCTCCTACGAGCAGTACTTC. Translation gives CASSVALGVSYEQYF.

Ten or more counts support this clonotype. The chain couples TRBV5-1 to TRBJ1-1; D unclear. The V and J ends lost 0 bases and 6 bases respectively, with 9 bases between them. The germline CDR1 and CDR2 sequences are SGHRS and YFSETQ. CDR3 length: 13 residues. Here the CDR3 DNA reads TGCGCCAGCAGCTTGGGGTACGAGGCTGAAGCTTTCTTT. Translating it yields CASSLGYEAEAFF.

The table lists this clonotype with many counts. The chain has TRBV3-1 and TRBJ1-1; D is perhaps TRBD1 (5 bases). The CDR3 is 14 residues long. With 5 bases removed from V and 0 bases from J, the gap between germline ends came to 10 bases. Looked up from germline, CDR1 is LGHDT and CDR2 is YNNKEL (reference sequence). DNA for the CDR3: TGTGCCAGCAGCGGGGGGGTTATGAACACTGAAGCTTTCTTT. This encodes CASSGGVMNTEAFF.

This clonotype was observed at least ten times. The chain is built from TRBV3-1 and TRBJ1-2, with D unresolved. CDR3 length: 12 residues. From germline, CDR1 is LGHDT and CDR2 YNNKEL (reference sequence). The V gene lost 1 base and the J gene lost 4 bases, with 4 bases spanning the gap. CDR3 amino acids: CASSQGGYGYTF. In DNA form, the CDR3 reads TGTGCCAGCAGCCAAGGTGGCTATGGCTACACCTTC.

This chain joins TRBV18 and TRBJ2-2; D gene unclear. Germline values: CDR1 KGHSH, CDR2 LQKENI. Trimming took 2 bases from V and 0 from J, leaving 7 bases between them. The CDR3 totals 15 residues. The CDR3 sequence is CASSPGRPNTGELFF. CDR3 in DNA: TGTGCCAGCTCACCAGGGCGGCCGAACACCGGGGAGCTGTTTTTT.

This clonotype was counted ten times or more. J is TRBJ1-4 and V is TRBV6-6; TRBD1 might be the D (5 bases). V was clipped by 0 bases and J by 8 bases, with 16 bases between them. CDR1 MNHNY and CDR2 SVGAGI come from the germline V gene (reference sequence). The CDR3 runs 16 residues. DNA for the CDR3: TGTGCCAGCAGTTACTCGGCCGGGGGTGGTCGAGAAAAACTGTTTTTT. It yields the protein CASSYSAGGGREKLFF.

This clonotype came up many times. This chain links TRBV20-1 with TRBJ2-3; D may be TRBD1 or TRBD2 (5 bases each). The CDR3 sequence is 14 residues long. The germline V gene has CDR1 DFQATT and CDR2 SNEGSKA (reference sequence). V lost 5 bases, J lost 6 bases, and 18 bases lay in between. The CDR3 protein is CSAEGPQRSDTQYF. In DNA form, the CDR3 reads TGCAGTGCTGAGGGACCACAAAGGAGTGATACGCAGTATTTT.

With regard to this clonotype: This may be a read error: a much more frequent sequence differs by one nucleotide. The genes are TRBV5-1 and TRBJ1-4; D gene uncertain. From germline, CDR1 is SGHRS and CDR2 YFSETQ. Trimming took off 4 bases at V and 7 bases at J, with 14 bases between the two ends. There are 14 residues in the CDR3. This CDR3 is CASSPKHGTEKLFF. CDR3 DNA sequence: TGCGCCAGCAGCCCTAAACATGGAACTGAAAAACTGTTTTTT.

This clonotype occurred many times. This chain links TRBV7-2 with TRBJ1-1; 7 positions match TRBD1. This CDR3 spans 13 amino acids. Trimming took 5 bases from V and 5 from J; bases not matched to a gene: 5. Germline CDR1 and CDR2: SGHTA and FQGNSA. DNA of the CDR3: TGTGCCAGCAGCCCACAGGGGTGGACTGAAGCTTTCTTT. Its translation: CASSPQGWTEAFF.

Details on this clonotype: One end of the junction is discordant with germline, which a read error may explain. For the CDR3, the DNA is TGTGCCAGCAAAGTCCACTCTGGGGCCAACGTTCTGACTTTC. Translating it yields CASKVHSGANVLTF. This chain links TRBV6-2 or TRBV6-3 with TRBJ2-6, with D perhaps matching TRBD1 (5 bases). Per the germline V gene, CDR1 is MNHEY and CDR2 is SVGEGT. The CDR3 runs 14 residues.

This clonotype came up many times. This chain connects TRBV6-6 to TRBJ2-7, with D perhaps given as TRBD1 or TRBD2 (6 bases each). Germline loops: CDR1 MNHNY, CDR2 SVGAGI (reference sequence). Trimming removed 1 base at V and 3 bases at J, with 13 bases between. The CDR3 totals 15 residues. For the CDR3, the DNA is TGTGCCAGCAGTTACTGGGGGGCCGAAAACTACGAGCAGTACTTC. It specifies CASSYWGAENYEQYF.

This clonotype occurred many times. The DNA of the CDR3 is TGTGCCACCGGACTAGCGAACAATGAGCAGTTCTTC. The encoded protein is CATGLANNEQFF. The V gene is TRBV27, the J gene TRBJ2-1; 9 nucleotides line up with TRBD2. Germline V gene data show CDR1 as MNHEY and CDR2 as SMNVEV (reference sequence). This CDR3 has 12 residues. J gave up 5 bases and V 10 bases, and 3 bases lay outside the gene matches.

This clonotype occurred a few times. The rearrangement joins TRBV30 to TRBJ2-7, with 10 nucleotides matching TRBD1. This CDR3 is 14 amino acids long. V was pared by 2 bases and J by 3 bases, with 4 bases of the junction left unmatched. The V gene's germline CDR1 is GTSNPN and CDR2 SVGIG (reference sequence). In nucleotides, the CDR3 is TGTGCCTGGAGTCTCAGGACAGGGGGCTACGAGCAGTACTTC. Protein product: CAWSLRTGGYEQYF.